A single sample is the source of the 32 T cell receptor beta chains below, sequenced in a study of T cell clonotyping in hematopoietic cell transplantation. Sample time point: recipient sample about 28 days before transplant, after cytoreduction. Assay: immunoSEQ multiplex PCR; the TCRdb copy retains only in-frame clones and omits some. The sample has 26,000 or so clones, approximately 86% seen once; the top ten hold about 1.7%. Sequenced material: peripheral blood mononuclear cells, taken before stem cell transplant. The receptor source for this set is a man in his forties with acute myeloid leukemia. Some clones in this sample may be carry-over from other donors' samples.

This clone came up a few times. The genes are TRBV6-1 and TRBJ2-3; 7 bases line up with TRBD1. The CDR3 is 15 amino acids. With V trimmed by 3 bases and J by 2 bases, 5 bases remained unmatched. CDR1 and CDR2 (germline): MNHNS, SASEGT. The CDR3 reads CASSDWDSYTDTQYF. In nucleotides, the CDR3 is TGTGCCAGCAGTGACTGGGACAGTTACACAGATACGCAGTATTTT.

J is TRBJ1-1 and V is TRBV7-8, with a tentative D call TRBD1 (5 bases). The CDR3 extends over 13 amino acids. Trimming took 5 bases from V and 6 from J, leaving 13 bases between them. Germline V CDR1 and CDR2: SGHVS, FQNEAQ. CDR3 bases: TGTGCCAGCAGCGCGACAGTAGTGGCTGAAGCTTTCTTT. This sequence encodes CASSATVVAEAFF.

V gene TRBV9 combines with J gene TRBJ1-1; D ambiguous. V was pared by 3 bases and J by 3 bases, with 3 bases between. This CDR3 is 11 amino acids long. The germline V gene has CDR1 SGDLS and CDR2 YYNGEE. DNA for the CDR3: TGTGCCAGCAGCGGATACACTGAAGCTTTCTTT. It translates to CASSGYTEAFF.

This rearrangement joins TRBV5-6 to TRBJ1-3, with unresolved D. V lost 0 bases, J lost 4 bases, and 8 bases lay in between. The CDR3 is made up of 14 amino acids. Germline values: CDR1 SGHDT, CDR2 YYEEEE. The CDR3 coding sequence is TGTGCCAGCAGCTTGGTTGTGGCGGGAAACACCATATATTTT. Encoded protein: CASSLVVAGNTIYF. The full variable domain, rest sourced from reference TRBV5-6 and TRBJ1-3, is DAGVTQSPTHLIKTRGQQVTLRCSPKSGHDTVSWYQQALGQGPQFIFQYYEEEERQRGNFPDRFSGHQFPNYSSELNVNALLLGDSALYLCASSLVVAGNTIYFGEGSWLTVV.

The chain has TRBV4-3 and TRBJ1-2, with D unclear. This CDR3 contains 11 residues. Trimming took off 2 bases at V and 7 bases at J, with 5 bases between the two ends. Germline V gene data show CDR1 as LGHNA and CDR2 as YSLEER. The CDR3 loop reads CASSQFGGYTF. For the CDR3, the DNA is TGCGCCAGCAGCCAATTCGGTGGCTACACCTTC.

The chain carries TRBV6-1 and TRBJ2-2; D unresolved. Trimming took 4 bases from V and 0 from J, leaving 9 bases between them. The germline gives CDR1 MNHNS, CDR2 SASEGT. This CDR3 has 15 residues. The CDR3 reads CASSVRMTNTGELFF. CDR3 nucleotide sequence: TGTGCCAGCAGTGTAAGGATGACGAACACCGGGGAGCTGTTTTTT.

The V call is TRBV6-6, the J call TRBJ2-1; 14 bases fit TRBD2. After removal of 4 bases from V and 12 bases from J, the junction contained 8 bases not matched to a gene. This CDR3 has 15 amino acids. CDR1 and CDR2 (germline): MNHNY, SVGAGI (reference sequence). The CDR3 DNA sequence: TGTGCCAGCAGTTTCGCCGGGACTAGCGGGGGATGGCAGTTCTTC. Translated, it gives CASSFAGTSGGWQFF.

This sequence joins TRBV4-3 and TRBJ2-1, with 7 bases that match TRBD2. CDR3 length: 16 residues. The V gene end was trimmed by 0 bases and the J gene end by 9 bases; junction bases not matched to a gene: 11. Per germline, CDR1 LGHNA and CDR2 YSLEER. The CDR3 is CASSQDQRGPFSEQFF. CDR3 sequence (DNA): TGCGCCAGCAGCCAAGATCAGCGGGGCCCATTCAGTGAGCAGTTCTTC.

This chain joins TRBV9 and TRBJ1-2; 8 bases match TRBD1. This CDR3 region has 16 residues. Germline assignment: CDR1 SGDLS and CDR2 YYNGEE. The V and J ends lost 0 bases and 6 bases, in that order; junction bases with no gene match: 10. The CDR3: CASSVEGTGVRDGYTF. As DNA, the CDR3 is TGTGCCAGCAGCGTAGAAGGGACAGGAGTCCGCGATGGCTACACCTTC.

This rearrangement joins TRBV10-3 to TRBJ2-5, with D perhaps assigned TRBD1 or TRBD2 (6 bases each). The CDR3 covers 14 residues. The V gene lost 4 bases and the J gene lost 5 bases, with 14 bases spanning the gap. CDR1 ENHRY and CDR2 SYGVKD come from the germline V gene. DNA of the CDR3: TGTGCCATCAGTGGCTTAGGGGGGAAGGAGACCCAGTACTTC. Translating it yields CAISGLGGKETQYF.

The rearrangement uses TRBV11-3 and TRBJ2-1; TRBD1 matches at 8 bases. CDR1 is SGHNT and CDR2 is YENEEA in the germline V gene. The CDR3 has 16 amino acids. V was clipped by 2 bases and J by 3 bases; unmatched bases: 6. The CDR3 DNA is TGTGCCAGCAGCTTACGCGGACAGGGCCTCTACAATGAGCAGTTCTTC. Its translation is CASSLRGQGLYNEQFF.

The V call is TRBV5-6, the J call TRBJ2-1; 13 bases line up with TRBD2. The CDR3 consists of 18 residues. Germline V CDR1 and CDR2: SGHDT, YYEEEE. The V gene end was trimmed by 5 bases and the J gene end by 3 bases; junction bases not matched to a gene: 11. CDR3 amino acids: CASSYTSGRALLYNEQFF. The CDR3 region has the DNA TGTGCCAGCAGTTATACTAGCGGGAGGGCCCTCCTCTACAATGAGCAGTTCTTC.

The rearrangement joins TRBV4-2 to TRBJ2-2; 10 bases are a match to TRBD2. The CDR3 extends over 18 amino acids. Germline trimming cut 4 bases from V and 0 bases from J; bases unmatched to any gene: 8. CDR1 is LGHNA, CDR2 YNFKEQ, per germline. CDR3 loop: CASSPRTSGETNTGELFF. Here the CDR3 DNA reads TGTGCCAGCAGCCCGAGGACTAGCGGTGAAACGAACACCGGGGAGCTGTTTTTT.

This clone came up a few times. The junction shows a germline mismatch at one end, possibly a read error. This sequence joins TRBV3-1 (or the pseudogene TRBV3-2) and TRBJ1-1; D remains unclear. Looked up from germline, CDR1 is LGHDT and CDR2 is YNNKEL (reference sequence). The CDR3 is 9 residues long. The CDR3: CASSHPLSF. The CDR3 DNA sequence: TGTGCCAGCAGCCACCCGCTGTCGTTC.

The V and J genes are TRBV5-6 and TRBJ1-1; D call uncertain. CDR3 length: 15 residues. Per germline, CDR1 SGHDT and CDR2 YYEEEE. Trimming left V 2 bases short and J 0 bases short, with 11 bases between. Here the CDR3 reads CASSLGPAMNTEAFF. The DNA of the CDR3 is TGTGCCAGCAGCTTAGGGCCAGCGATGAACACTGAAGCTTTCTTT.

This rearrangement joins TRBV7-2 to TRBJ1-2; 7 bases align to TRBD1. CDR1 and CDR2 from the germline V gene are SGHTA and FQGNSA. The CDR3 is 13 residues long. The trim removed 0 bases at V and 7 bases at J, leaving 2 bases unmatched. The CDR3 region is CASSLAGGGGYTF. The CDR3 DNA sequence: TGTGCCAGCAGCTTAGCAGGGGGCGGTGGCTACACCTTC.

CDR3 sequence: CAWGGSGSPPYEQYF. The CDR3 region has the DNA TGTGCCTGGGGGGGAAGCGGGAGCCCTCCCTACGAGCAGTACTTC. The chain links TRBV30 to TRBJ2-5, with 8 bases that match TRBD2. The assigned J gene may be wrong: the sequence end matches TRBJ2-7 better. CDR3 length: 15 residues. Looked up from germline, CDR1 is GTSNPN and CDR2 is SVGIG (reference sequence).

The chain recombines TRBV4-2 with TRBJ2-7, with 13 bases identical to TRBD2. V lost 0 bases, J lost 7 bases, and 9 bases stayed unmatched. Germline assignment: CDR1 LGHNA and CDR2 YNFKEQ. This CDR3 comprises 17 residues. CDR3 sequence (DNA): TGTGCCAGCAGCCAAGACCCACTAGCGGGGGGGCAGGAAGAGCAGTACTTC. Translation gives CASSQDPLAGGQEEQYF.

The rearrangement joins TRBV28 to TRBJ2-3; TRBD2 agrees at 10 bases. The CDR3 runs 17 residues. With 2 bases clipped from V and 2 bases from J, the junction kept 7 bases outside the gene matches. CDR1 and CDR2 from the germline V gene are MDHEN and SYDVKM. The DNA for the CDR3 is TGTGCCAGCAGTTTAGAAGCTAGCGGGGGCACCACAGATACGCAGTATTTT. It specifies CASSLEASGGTTDTQYF.

V is TRBV27 and J is TRBJ1-5; TRBD1 might be the D (6 bases). The ends were cut back, 3 bases at V and 2 bases at J, with 11 bases in the middle. Per the germline V gene, CDR1 is MNHEY and CDR2 is SMNVEV (reference sequence). CDR3 length: 15 residues. CDR3 in amino acids: CASSFMGAGNQPQHF. CDR3 DNA: TGTGCCAGCAGTTTTATGGGGGCGGGCAATCAGCCCCAGCATTTT.

V and J are TRBV11-3 and TRBJ1-3; 12 nucleotides align to TRBD1. Losses at the gene ends were 1 base for V and 0 bases for J; bases not matched to a gene: 10. CDR1 SGHNT and CDR2 YENEEA come from the germline V gene. CDR3 length: 20 amino acids. CDR3 residues: CASSLGYRDRGRISGNTIYF. CDR3 sequence (DNA): TGTGCCAGCAGCTTAGGCTACCGGGACAGGGGGCGAATCTCTGGAAACACCATATATTTT.

The J gene is TRBJ2-4, the V gene TRBV30; D tentatively reads TRBD1 or TRBD2 (6 bases each). The CDR3 length is 13 residues. Germline V gives CDR1 GTSNPN, CDR2 SVGIG (reference sequence). The V end lost 0 bases, the J end lost 11 bases, and 14 bases lay between the germline ends. The CDR3 DNA sequence: TGTGCCTGGAGTGTACGGGCGGAGGGGGTTCAGTACTTC. Amino acid sequence: CAWSVRAEGVQYF.

The rearrangement joins TRBV19 to TRBJ1-2; 7 nucleotides match TRBD1. The CDR3 consists of 14 residues. Germline trimming cut 8 bases from V and 8 bases from J; bases unmatched to any gene: 14. Per germline, CDR1 LNHDA and CDR2 SQIVND (reference sequence). The CDR3 spells CASSPRDRFWGYTF. As DNA, the CDR3 is TGTGCCAGTTCCCCGCGGGACAGATTTTGGGGCTACACCTTC.

The chain links TRBV2 to TRBJ2-3; D unclear. The ends were cut back, 2 bases at V and 3 bases at J, with 15 bases in the middle. Germline values: CDR1 SNHLY, CDR2 FYNNEI. CDR3 length equals 16 residues. The CDR3 reads CASSEMRKSNTDTQYF. The CDR3 DNA follows: TGTGCCAGCAGTGAAATGCGGAAAAGCAATACAGATACGCAGTATTTT.

The CDR3 DNA reads TGTGCCAGCAGTTACTCGGAGAACTCCTACGAGCAGTACTTC. This translates into CASSYSENSYEQYF. The V call is TRBV6-6, the J call TRBJ2-7; D gene ambiguous. Germline lookup yields CDR1 MNHNY and CDR2 SVGAGI (reference sequence). The CDR3 contains 14 residues. V was clipped by 0 bases and J by 0 bases, with 6 bases between them.

In its sample, this clone was seen once. J is TRBJ2-6 and V is TRBV5-4; TRBD1 matches 8 bases. V lost 4 bases and J lost 0; bases outside the gene matches: 6. Germline-derived CDR1 and CDR2 are SGHNT and YYREEE (reference sequence). CDR3 size: 17 residues. The CDR3 loop is CASSPRQGTSGANVLTF. The CDR3 DNA sequence: TGTGCCAGCAGCCCACGACAGGGGACCTCTGGGGCCAACGTCCTGACTTTC.

This clone was found once. V usage is TRBV30 and J usage is TRBJ1-2, with TRBD1 matching over 8 bases. V was clipped by 2 bases and J by 8 bases; unmatched bases: 13. This CDR3 spans 15 amino acids. CDR1 and CDR2 from the germline V gene are GTSNPN and SVGIG (reference sequence). The CDR3 nucleotides read TGTGCCTGGAGTCCGGATCAGGGGGCTACGCGAGGCTACACCTTC. Translating gives CAWSPDQGATRGYTF.

V is TRBV7-3 and J is TRBJ2-2, with 7 bases matching TRBD1. Germline assignment: CDR1 SGHTA and CDR2 FQGTGA. V gave up 4 bases and J gave up 6 bases; unmatched junction bases: 8. The length of the CDR3 is 15 residues. CDR3 protein: CASSSEGARSGELFF. In DNA, the CDR3 is TGTGCCAGCAGCTCAGAGGGGGCGCGTTCCGGGGAGCTGTTTTTT. The full variable domain, rest sourced from reference TRBV7-3 and TRBJ2-2, is GAGVSQTPSNKVTEKGKYVELRCDPISGHTALYWYRQSLGQGPEFLIYFQGTGAADDSGLPNDRFFAVRPEGSVSTLKIQRTERGDSAVYLCASSSEGARSGELFFGEGSRLTVL.

The J gene is TRBJ1-5, the V gene TRBV6-6; D remains unclear. V lost 2 bases and J lost 2, with 10 bases in between. Germline values: CDR1 MNHNY, CDR2 SVGAGI (reference sequence). CDR3 size: 15 residues. The CDR3, as DNA: TGTGCCAGCAGTTACGTGTCCGGGGGCAATCAGCCCCAGCATTTT. Protein sequence: CASSYVSGGNQPQHF.

The V gene is TRBV27, the J gene TRBJ1-5; TRBD1 matches at 10 bases. The CDR3 covers 15 residues. Germline CDR1 reads MNHEY; CDR2 reads SMNVEV (reference sequence). Losses at the gene ends were 5 bases for V and 7 bases for J; bases not matched to a gene: 8. CDR3 residues: CASSIGTGAGQPQHF. The CDR3 bases are TGTGCCAGCAGTATCGGGACAGGGGCAGGCCAGCCCCAGCATTTT.

CDR3 DNA: TGTGCCAGCAGCTTAGATCAAGCGGGGGGAGGCACAGATACGCAGTATTTT. Amino acids: CASSLDQAGGGTDTQYF. The chain couples TRBV7-2 to TRBJ2-3; 9 bases map to TRBD2. Germline trimming cut 1 base from V and 1 base from J; bases unmatched to any gene: 6. Germline assignment: CDR1 SGHTA and CDR2 FQGNSA. This CDR3 region has 17 residues.

This chain links TRBV7-3 with TRBJ2-1; 13 bases are shared with TRBD2. Unmatched junction bases numbered 2, after V lost 5 bases and J lost 10 bases. The CDR3 totals 13 residues. Germline-derived CDR1 and CDR2 are SGHTA and FQGTGA. CDR3 DNA: TGTGCCAGCAGCCAGGGACTAGCGGGGGAGCAGTTCTTC. Translation: CASSQGLAGEQFF.